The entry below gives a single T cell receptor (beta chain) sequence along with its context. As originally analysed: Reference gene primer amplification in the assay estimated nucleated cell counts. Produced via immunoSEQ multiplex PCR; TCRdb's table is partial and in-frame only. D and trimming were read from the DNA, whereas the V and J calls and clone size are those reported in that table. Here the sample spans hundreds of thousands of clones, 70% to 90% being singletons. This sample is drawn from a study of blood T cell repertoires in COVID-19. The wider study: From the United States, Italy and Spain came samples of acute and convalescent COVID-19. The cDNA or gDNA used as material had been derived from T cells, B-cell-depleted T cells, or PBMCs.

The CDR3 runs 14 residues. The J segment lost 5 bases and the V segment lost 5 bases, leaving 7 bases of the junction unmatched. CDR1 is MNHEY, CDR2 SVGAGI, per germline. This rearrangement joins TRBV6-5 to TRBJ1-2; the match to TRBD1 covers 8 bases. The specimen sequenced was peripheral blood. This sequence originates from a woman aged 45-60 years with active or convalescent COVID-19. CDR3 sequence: CASSHRGQGYGYTF. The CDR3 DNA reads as TGTGCCAGCAGTCACAGAGGACAGGGATATGGCTACACCTTC.